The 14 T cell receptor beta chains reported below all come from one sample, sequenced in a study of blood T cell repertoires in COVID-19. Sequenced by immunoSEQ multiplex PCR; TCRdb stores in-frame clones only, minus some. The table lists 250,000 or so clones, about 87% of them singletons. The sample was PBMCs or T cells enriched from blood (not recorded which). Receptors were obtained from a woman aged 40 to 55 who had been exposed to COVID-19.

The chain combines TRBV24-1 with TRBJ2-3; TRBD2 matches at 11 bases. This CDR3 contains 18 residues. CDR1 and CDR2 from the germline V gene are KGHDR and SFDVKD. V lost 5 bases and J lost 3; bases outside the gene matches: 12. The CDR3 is CATSGTSGRRGRTDTQYF. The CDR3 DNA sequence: TGTGCCACCAGTGGTACTAGCGGGAGAAGGGGTAGGACAGATACGCAGTATTTT.

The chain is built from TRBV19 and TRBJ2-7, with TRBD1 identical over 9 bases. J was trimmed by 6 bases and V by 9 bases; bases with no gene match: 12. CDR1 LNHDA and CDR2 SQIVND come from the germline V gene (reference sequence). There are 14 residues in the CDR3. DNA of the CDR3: TGTGCCAGGATACCGGGACAGGGAGGATGCGAGCAGTACGTC. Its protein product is CARIPGQGGCEQYV.

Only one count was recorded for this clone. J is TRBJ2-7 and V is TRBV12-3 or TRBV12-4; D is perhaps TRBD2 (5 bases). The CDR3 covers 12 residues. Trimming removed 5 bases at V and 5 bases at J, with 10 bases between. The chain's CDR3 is CASSHGLNEQYF. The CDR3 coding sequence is TGTGCCAGCAGTCATGGACTGAACGAGCAGTACTTC.

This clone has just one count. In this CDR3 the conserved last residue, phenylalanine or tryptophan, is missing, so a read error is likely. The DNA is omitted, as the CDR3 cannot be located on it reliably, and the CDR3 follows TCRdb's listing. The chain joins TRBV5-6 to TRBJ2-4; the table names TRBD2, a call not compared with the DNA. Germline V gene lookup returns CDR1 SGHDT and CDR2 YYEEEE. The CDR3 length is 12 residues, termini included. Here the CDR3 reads CASSLAPGKGIR.

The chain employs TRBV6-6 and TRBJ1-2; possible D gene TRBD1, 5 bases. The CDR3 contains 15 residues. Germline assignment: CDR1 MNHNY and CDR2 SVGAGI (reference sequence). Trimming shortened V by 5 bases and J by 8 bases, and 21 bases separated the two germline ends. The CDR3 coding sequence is TGTGCCAGCAGTCCATTCAGGGATGTCTTAGTGGGCTACACCTTC. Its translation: CASSPFRDVLVGYTF.

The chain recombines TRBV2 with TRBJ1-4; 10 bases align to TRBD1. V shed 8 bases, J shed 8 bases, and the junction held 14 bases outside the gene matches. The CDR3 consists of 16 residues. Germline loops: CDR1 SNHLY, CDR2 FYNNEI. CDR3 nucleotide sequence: TGTGCCAGCCAGTTATTGAAGACAGGGGGCGTAGAAAAACTGTTTTTT. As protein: CASQLLKTGGVEKLFF.

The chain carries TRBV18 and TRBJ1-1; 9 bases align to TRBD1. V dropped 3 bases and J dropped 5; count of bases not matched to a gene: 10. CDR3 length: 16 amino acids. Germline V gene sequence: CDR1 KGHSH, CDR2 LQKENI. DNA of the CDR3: TGTGCCAGCTCACCTCTCATCGACAGGGGGAATACTGAAGCTTTCTTT. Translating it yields CASSPLIDRGNTEAFF.

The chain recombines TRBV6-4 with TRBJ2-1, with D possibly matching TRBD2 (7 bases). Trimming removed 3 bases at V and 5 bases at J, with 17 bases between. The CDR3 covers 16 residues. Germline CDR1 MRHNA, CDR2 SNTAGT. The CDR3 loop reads CASSESEGEGNNEQFF. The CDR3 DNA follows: TGTGCCAGCAGTGAATCCGAGGGGGAGGGGAACAATGAGCAGTTCTTC.

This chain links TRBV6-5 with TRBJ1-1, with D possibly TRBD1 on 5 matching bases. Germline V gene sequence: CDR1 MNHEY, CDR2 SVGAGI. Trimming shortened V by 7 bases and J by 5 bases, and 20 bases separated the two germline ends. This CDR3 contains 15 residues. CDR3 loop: CASTHGGSARTEAFF. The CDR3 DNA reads TGTGCCAGCACCCACGGGGGATCTGCGAGAACTGAAGCTTTCTTT.

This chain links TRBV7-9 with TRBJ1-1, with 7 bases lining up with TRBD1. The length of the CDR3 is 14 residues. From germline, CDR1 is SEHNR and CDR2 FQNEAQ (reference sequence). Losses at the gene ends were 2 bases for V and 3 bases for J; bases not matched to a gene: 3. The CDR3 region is CASSLSGQHTEAFF. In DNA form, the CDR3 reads TGTGCCAGCAGCTTATCGGGACAGCACACTGAAGCTTTCTTT.

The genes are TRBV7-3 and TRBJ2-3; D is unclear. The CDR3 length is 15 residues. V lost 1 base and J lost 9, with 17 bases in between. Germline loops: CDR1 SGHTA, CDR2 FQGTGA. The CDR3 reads CASSLNAAMDGTQYF. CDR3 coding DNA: TGTGCCAGCAGCTTAAATGCGGCAATGGATGGGACGCAGTATTTT.

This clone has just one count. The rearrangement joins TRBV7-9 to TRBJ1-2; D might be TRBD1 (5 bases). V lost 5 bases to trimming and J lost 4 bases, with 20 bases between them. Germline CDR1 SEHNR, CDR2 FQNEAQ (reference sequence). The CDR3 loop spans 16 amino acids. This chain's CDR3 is CASSRRGGAAGYGYTF. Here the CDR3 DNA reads TGTGCCAGCAGCCGAAGGGGAGGGGCTGCAGGCTATGGCTACACCTTC.

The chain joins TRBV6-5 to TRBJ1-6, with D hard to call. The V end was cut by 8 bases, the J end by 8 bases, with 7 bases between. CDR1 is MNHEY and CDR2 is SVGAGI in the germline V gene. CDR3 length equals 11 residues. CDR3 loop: CASCSDSPLHF. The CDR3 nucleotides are TGTGCCAGCTGTTCGGATTCACCCCTCCACTTT.

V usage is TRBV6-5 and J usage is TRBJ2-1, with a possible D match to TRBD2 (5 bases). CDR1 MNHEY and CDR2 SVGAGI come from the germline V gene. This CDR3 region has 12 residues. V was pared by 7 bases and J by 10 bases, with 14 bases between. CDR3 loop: CASTIGGGEQFF. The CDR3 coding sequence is TGTGCCAGCACTATCGGAGGCGGAGAGCAGTTCTTC.